This TCR beta chain was sequenced for a study of blood T cell repertoires in COVID-19. J was trimmed by 3 bases and V by 4 bases; bases with no gene match: 12. In germline, CDR1 is SGDLS, CDR2 YYNGEE. The CDR3 sequence is 18 residues long. Method: immunoSEQ multiplex PCR; TCRdb's copy keeps in-frame clones and lacks some. The repertoire has about 98,000 clones, more than 65% of them found once; the top ten carry roughly a tenth. V gene TRBV9 combines with J gene TRBJ2-2, with 10 bases lining up with TRBD2. This receptor was identified in a woman over 75 with acute or convalescent COVID-19. Sequenced sample: peripheral blood. CDR3 residues: CASSTQYLLAGDTGELFF. CDR3 nucleotides: TGTGCCAGCAGCACCCAGTACCTTCTAGCGGGGGACACCGGGGAGCTGTTTTTT. Based on the CDR3 plus reference TRBV9 and TRBJ2-2, the full variable domain is DSGVTQTPKHLITATGQRVTLRCSPRSGDLSVYWYQQSLDQGLQFLIQYYNGEERAKGNILERFSAQQFPDLHSELNLSSLELGDSALYFCASSTQYLLAGDTGELFFGEGSRLTVL.